Following are 32 T cell receptor beta chains from one sample sequenced in a study of immune evolution from preneoplasia to lung adenocarcinoma. TCRdb keeps only in-frame clones here, not all; method: immunoSEQ multiplex PCR. This repertoire shows more than 2,500 clones, roughly 90% found once; its top ten account for about 4.5%. Sequenced input: FFPE invasive lung adenocarcinoma tissue. The receptors originated from a person in their 70s with invasive lung adenocarcinoma.

The rearrangement links TRBV28 to TRBJ1-5; 7 nucleotides match TRBD1. Germline lookup yields CDR1 MDHEN and CDR2 SYDVKM. The ends lost 4 bases at V and 9 bases at J; junction bases unmatched: 15. CDR3 length: 16 residues. The CDR3 nucleotides are TGTGCCAGCAGTTCCCCGGGACAGCCAAGGTCTTGGCCCCAGCATTTT. Translated: CASSSPGQPRSWPQHF.

The chain employs TRBV30 and TRBJ1-6; TRBD1 agrees at 7 bases. The germline V gene has CDR1 GTSNPN and CDR2 SVGIG (reference sequence). The CDR3 contains 17 residues. Trimming took 2 bases from V and 10 from J; bases not matched to a gene: 17. CDR3 nucleotide sequence: TGTGCCTGGAGTTCCGACAGGGTAGTTGGGCAACACTCACCCCTCCACTTT. Its protein is CAWSSDRVVGQHSPLHF.

In the case of this clone: The junction differs from germline at one of its ends, possibly a read error. V usage is TRBV7-7 and J usage is TRBJ2-1; 7 bases align to TRBD1. This CDR3 has 17 amino acids. In germline, CDR1 is SSHAT, CDR2 FNYEAQ (reference sequence). This CDR3 is CASSYRVEGAPSTEQFF. CDR3 DNA sequence: TGTGCTAGCAGCTACCGAGTCGAGGGGGCGCCATCGACTGAGCAGTTCTTC.

The chain employs TRBV7-8 and TRBJ1-2, with 8 bases lining up with TRBD1. This CDR3 has 17 residues. V lost 5 bases to trimming and J lost 8 bases; unmatched junction nucleotides: 19. Germline V gives CDR1 SGHVS, CDR2 FQNEAQ. The CDR3 region is CASSPLPGQGALGGYTF. The CDR3 region has the DNA TGTGCCAGCAGCCCACTTCCTGGGCAGGGGGCATTGGGCGGCTACACCTTC. Drawing the rest from reference TRBV7-8 and TRBJ1-2, the complete variable domain is GAGVSQSPRYKVAKRGQDVALRCDPISGHVSLFWYQQALGQGPEFLTYFQNEAQLDKSGLPSDRFFAERPEGSVSTLKIQRTQQEDSAVYLCASSPLPGQGALGGYTFGSGTRLTVV.

This rearrangement joins TRBV6-6 to TRBJ2-5; a weak D match, TRBD2 (6 bases). Trimming stripped 2 bases from V and 4 bases from J, with 8 bases between. CDR3 size: 13 residues. In germline, CDR1 is MNHNY, CDR2 SVGAGI (reference sequence). CDR3 amino acids: CASSYGGGETQYF. CDR3 in DNA: TGTGCCAGCAGTTACGGGGGAGGAGAGACCCAGTACTTC.

This chain joins TRBV11-2 and TRBJ1-6; D gene ambiguous. The CDR3 is 12 residues long. From germline, CDR1 is SGHAT and CDR2 FQNNGV. With 0 bases removed from V and 10 bases from J, the gap between germline ends came to 4 bases. The CDR3 here is CASSLERSPLHF. The CDR3 DNA reads as TGTGCCAGCAGCTTAGAGAGGTCACCCCTCCACTTT. The variable domain in full, completed from reference TRBV11-2 and TRBJ1-6, reads EAGVAQSPRYKIIEKRQSVAFWCNPISGHATLYWYQQILGQGPKLLIQFQNNGVVDDSQLPKDRFSAERLKGVDSTLKIQPAKLEDSAVYLCASSLERSPLHFGNGTRLTVT.

Comments on this clone: One end of the junction fails to match germline, which may point to a read error. The CDR3 region has the DNA TGTGCCAGCAGTTACTCAGGGGGCGACTCCACCCTATATTTT. This encodes CASSYSGGDSTLYF. V and J are TRBV6-5 and TRBJ1-3; 7 bases are a match to TRBD1. Germline V gene sequence: CDR1 MNHEY, CDR2 SVGAGI. The CDR3 contains 14 residues.

V usage is TRBV30 and J usage is TRBJ2-6; D gene uncertain. The germline V and J ends were trimmed by 2 bases and 2 bases, with 10 bases remaining between them. The V gene's germline CDR1 is GTSNPN and CDR2 SVGIG (reference sequence). The CDR3 runs 15 residues. Here the CDR3 DNA reads TGTGCCTGGAGTACCGGAATGACTGGGGCCAACGTCCTGACTTTC. Translating it yields CAWSTGMTGANVLTF.

The V call is TRBV11-2, the J call TRBJ2-5, with D unresolved. The germline gives CDR1 SGHAT, CDR2 FQNNGV. V was clipped by 1 base and J by 0 bases, with 9 bases between them. The CDR3 totals 15 residues. DNA for the CDR3: TGTGCCAGCAGCTTAGCCCGCTCCCACCAAGAGACCCAGTACTTC. Protein: CASSLARSHQETQYF.

The chain employs TRBV7-2 and TRBJ2-4; D gene uncertain. Germline CDR1 and CDR2: SGHTA and FQGNSA. The CDR3 contains 11 residues. The germline V and J ends were trimmed by 2 bases and 13 bases, with 9 bases remaining between them. CDR3 sequence (DNA): TGTGCCAGCAGCTTATCGGCCCAGCAGTACTTC. Amino acids: CASSLSAQQYF.

This clone was detected only a few times. This chain connects TRBV15 to TRBJ2-3; D remains unclear. Germline CDR1 is LNHNV and CDR2 is YYDKDF (reference sequence). The CDR3 runs 14 residues. Trimming took 0 bases from V and 6 from J, leaving 10 bases between them. The CDR3 region is CATSRDFLGDTQYF. For the CDR3, the DNA is TGTGCCACCAGCAGAGATTTCCTTGGGGATACGCAGTATTTT.

This clone has only one observation. The rearrangement joins TRBV19 to TRBJ1-5, with 8 bases aligning to TRBD1. J was trimmed by 11 bases and V by 4 bases; bases with no gene match: 13. The CDR3 sequence is 15 residues long. CDR1 LNHDA and CDR2 SQIVND come from the germline V gene (reference sequence). CDR3 loop: CASSTGQGPTSAQHF. In nucleotides, the CDR3 is TGTGCCAGTAGTACCGGACAGGGACCTACGAGCGCCCAGCATTTT.

The chain joins TRBV5-6 to TRBJ2-5, with 7 positions matching TRBD2. The germline gives CDR1 SGHDT, CDR2 YYEEEE. After removal of 1 base from V and 7 bases from J, the junction contained 10 bases not matched to a gene. This CDR3 has 15 amino acids. CDR3 nucleotide sequence: TGTGCCAGCAGCTTGCCCGTCGGCGGGGGAGGGACCCAGTACTTC. It translates to CASSLPVGGGGTQYF.

V usage is TRBV9 and J usage is TRBJ1-5; 10 nucleotides match TRBD1. The CDR3 loop spans 14 amino acids. Losses at the gene ends were 3 bases for V and 4 bases for J; bases not matched to a gene: 1. Germline V gene data show CDR1 as SGDLS and CDR2 as YYNGEE. CDR3 sequence: CASSAGQGNQPQHF. DNA for the CDR3: TGTGCCAGCAGCGCGGGACAGGGGAATCAGCCCCAGCATTTT.

The genes are TRBV4-3 and TRBJ1-2; no reliable D call. Trimming removed 0 bases from V and 8 bases from J, with 22 bases in between. Germline V CDR1 and CDR2: LGHNA, YSLEER. CDR3 length: 17 amino acids. The CDR3 sequence is CASSQDSRTLGSIGYTF. In DNA form, the CDR3 reads TGCGCCAGCAGCCAAGATTCCAGGACGCTGGGCTCTATCGGCTACACCTTC.

This chain connects TRBV7-3 to TRBJ2-5; D might be TRBD2 (7 bases). V lost 5 bases and J 1 base, leaving 8 bases between the germline ends. Per germline, CDR1 SGHTA and CDR2 FQGTGA. The CDR3 extends over 13 amino acids. This CDR3 is CASSRGGQETQYF. The CDR3 coding sequence is TGTGCCAGCAGCAGGGGGGGCCAAGAGACCCAGTACTTC.

This clone was recorded a few times. The V and J genes are TRBV29-1 and TRBJ2-1; 10 bases line up with TRBD1. The trim removed 8 bases at V and 6 bases at J, leaving 7 bases unmatched. This CDR3 region has 13 residues. Germline lookup yields CDR1 SQVTM and CDR2 ANQGSEA. The DNA of the CDR3 is TGCAGCTGTGACAGGGGGCGAATCAATGAGCAGTTCTTC. It translates to CSCDRGRINEQFF.

The gene calls are TRBV11-2 and TRBJ2-2; D gene ambiguous. Germline V gene data show CDR1 as SGHAT and CDR2 as FQNNGV. Deletions cut 5 bases from V and 4 bases from J, with 8 bases between. The CDR3 runs to 13 residues. CDR3 in DNA: TGTGCCAGCAGCCGTTCCGCCACCGGGGAGCTGTTTTTT. This gives the protein CASSRSATGELFF. Variable domain in full (rest from reference TRBV11-2 and TRBJ2-2): EAGVAQSPRYKIIEKRQSVAFWCNPISGHATLYWYQQILGQGPKLLIQFQNNGVVDDSQLPKDRFSAERLKGVDSTLKIQPAKLEDSAVYLCASSRSATGELFFGEGSRLTVL.

The J gene is TRBJ2-3, the V gene TRBV10-1; TRBD2 matches at 7 bases. The CDR3 loop spans 14 amino acids. The trim removed 4 bases at V and 2 bases at J, leaving 3 bases unmatched. From germline, CDR1 is WNHNN and CDR2 SYGVQD (reference sequence). The DNA of the CDR3 is TGCGCCAGCAGTGGTGAGCGGGACACAGATACGCAGTATTTT. Encoded protein: CASSGERDTDTQYF.

The chain couples TRBV30 to TRBJ2-3; 9 positions agree with TRBD1. The CDR3 spans 14 residues. V lost 3 bases, J lost 5 bases, and 6 bases stayed unmatched. CDR1 GTSNPN and CDR2 SVGIG come from the germline V gene (reference sequence). The CDR3 loop reads CAWRMGQGKDTQYF. CDR3 nucleotide sequence: TGTGCCTGGAGGATGGGACAGGGAAAAGATACGCAGTATTTT.

The chain couples TRBV6-5 to TRBJ1-1, with 8 nucleotides matching TRBD1. Germline CDR1 and CDR2: MNHEY and SVGAGI. V was pared by 7 bases and J by 4 bases, with 2 bases of the junction left unmatched. The CDR3 contains 12 residues. CDR3 loop: CASIDRGTEAFF. As DNA, the CDR3 is TGTGCCAGCATTGACAGGGGCACTGAAGCTTTCTTT.

The J gene is TRBJ2-3, the V gene TRBV10-1, with D perhaps TRBD2 (5 bases). Looked up from germline, CDR1 is WNHNN and CDR2 is SYGVQD (reference sequence). CDR3 length: 16 amino acids. The V gene lost 3 bases and the J gene lost 2 bases, with 15 bases spanning the gap. CDR3 bases: TGCGCCAGCAGTGATCGGGATCACCACTCCACAGATACGCAGTATTTT. Encoded protein: CASSDRDHHSTDTQYF.

The chain recombines TRBV11-2 with TRBJ1-6, with TRBD1 as a possible D gene (5 bases). The CDR3 runs 13 residues. Looked up from germline, CDR1 is SGHAT and CDR2 is FQNNGV. V was trimmed by 4 bases and J by 8 bases, leaving 9 bases between them. The CDR3, as DNA: TGTGCCAGCAGCTGGGGACCGGATTCACCCCTCCACTTT. Residues: CASSWGPDSPLHF.

This chain uses TRBV21-1 with TRBJ1-2; the DNA was not used to check the table's D call, TRBD1. TRBV21-1 is assigned pseudogene status. CDR3 size: 15 residues. This CDR3 is CASSKDGQGEYGYTF. CDR3 in DNA: TGTGCCAGCAGCAAAGACGGGCAGGGGGAATATGGCTACACCTTC.

This clone was detected only once. The V call is TRBV28, the J call TRBJ2-7; the match to TRBD1 covers 10 bases. The V gene's germline CDR1 is MDHEN and CDR2 SYDVKM. V lost 8 bases and J lost 3; bases outside the gene matches: 10. The CDR3 totals 15 residues. The CDR3 region is CASSYWDRGNYEQYF. The CDR3 nucleotides are TGTGCCAGCTCTTACTGGGACAGGGGCAACTACGAGCAGTACTTC.

The chain has TRBV7-2 and TRBJ1-1; no reliable D call. Deletions cut 1 base from V and 4 bases from J, with 10 bases between. This CDR3 region has 14 residues. Germline V gene data show CDR1 as SGHTA and CDR2 as FQGNSA. Written as DNA, the CDR3 is TGTGCCAGCAGCTTAGATGCGGGGAGCACTGAAGCTTTCTTT. This translates into CASSLDAGSTEAFF.

The rearrangement links TRBV6-5 to TRBJ2-2; no definite D call. Germline values: CDR1 MNHEY, CDR2 SVGAGI. The CDR3 sequence is 14 residues long. Trimming cost V 6 bases and J 7 bases, with 15 bases left between them. The CDR3 sequence is CASRKTPRGGELFF. CDR3 in DNA: TGTGCCAGCAGAAAGACCCCAAGAGGCGGGGAGCTGTTTTTT.

This chain links TRBV4-2 with TRBJ1-1, with 9 positions matching TRBD1. V lost 1 base to trimming and J lost 4 bases; unmatched junction nucleotides: 7. From germline, CDR1 is LGHNA and CDR2 YNFKEQ. CDR3 length: 16 residues. The CDR3 sequence: CASSQVLGTGSTEAFF. CDR3 nucleotide sequence: TGTGCCAGCAGCCAAGTCTTAGGGACAGGGAGCACTGAAGCTTTCTTT.

The gene calls are TRBV7-2 and TRBJ2-5, with TRBD1 matching 9 bases. V shed 5 bases and J 2 bases; nucleotides not matched to a gene: 12. The CDR3 extends over 17 amino acids. CDR1 and CDR2 from the germline V gene are SGHTA and FQGNSA. CDR3 nucleotide sequence: TGTGCCAGCAGCCAAAGACCGGGACAGGGCCCACAAGAGACCCAGTACTTC. It translates to CASSQRPGQGPQETQYF.

The sample holds one count of this clone. This chain uses TRBV30 with TRBJ2-1, with TRBD1 identical over 9 bases. This CDR3 is built from 12 residues. Per germline, CDR1 GTSNPN and CDR2 SVGIG (reference sequence). J gave up 7 bases and V 5 bases, and 3 bases lay outside the gene matches. Here the CDR3 DNA reads TGTGCCTGGGGACAGGGGAGAAATGAGCAGTTCTTC. Its protein product is CAWGQGRNEQFF. The full variable domain, in which reference TRBV30 and TRBJ2-1 provide the parts outside the CDR3, is SQTIHQWPATLVQPVGSPLSLECTVEGTSNPNLYWYRQAAGRGLQLLFYSVGIGQISSEVPQNLSASRPQDRQFILSSKKLLLSDSGFYLCAWGQGRNEQFFGPGTRLTVL.

This rearrangement joins TRBV4-2 to TRBJ1-2, with 7 bases identical to TRBD1. V trimming: 2 bases; J trimming: 3 bases; junction bases outside the gene matches: 12. The CDR3 length is 17 residues. CDR1 is LGHNA, CDR2 YNFKEQ, per germline. CDR3 in amino acids: CASSQPTTGSEDYGYTF. The CDR3 region has the DNA TGTGCCAGCAGCCAACCAACGACAGGGAGTGAAGACTATGGCTACACCTTC.

As concerns this clone: Other DNA sequences in this sample translate to the same CDR3. This chain joins TRBV7-2 and TRBJ2-5; tentatively, D is TRBD1 (6 bases). Germline loops: CDR1 SGHTA, CDR2 FQGNSA. The V gene lost 5 bases and the J gene lost 5 bases, with 12 bases spanning the gap. This CDR3 region has 13 residues. Written as DNA, the CDR3 is TGTGCCAGCAGCCGGCAGGGGCGTGAGACCCAGTACTTC. Amino acid sequence: CASSRQGRETQYF.